These 15 T cell receptor beta chains share one sample of origin, sequenced in a study of blood T cell repertoires in COVID-19. Profiling relied on immunoSEQ multiplex PCR, and the TCRdb table lists in-frame clones only, not all of them. The sample records around 250,000 clones, approximately 82% being singletons. The source material was peripheral blood. Receptors originate from a man older than 75 with acute or convalescent COVID-19.

The chain is built from TRBV30 and TRBJ2-1, with a possible D match to TRBD2 (5 bases). CDR3 length: 15 amino acids. Germline V gene lookup returns CDR1 GTSNPN and CDR2 SVGIG (reference sequence). The V and J ends lost 4 bases and 0 bases respectively, with 13 bases between them. CDR3 residues: CAWNSGGVSYNEQFF. In DNA form, the CDR3 reads TGTGCCTGGAATAGTGGAGGTGTCTCCTACAATGAGCAGTTCTTC.

As DNA, the CDR3 is TGTGCCAGTAGCCCAAAGACAGTCCACGAGCAGTACTTC. It yields the protein CASSPKTVHEQYF. This chain links TRBV19 with TRBJ2-7, with a weak D call TRBD1 (5 bases). The CDR3 consists of 13 residues. The germline CDR1 and CDR2 sequences are LNHDA and SQIVND (reference sequence). Trimming removed 6 bases from V and 5 bases from J, with 14 bases in between.

This clone was picked up one time. The rearrangement joins TRBV2 to TRBJ2-7; the D gene is possibly TRBD1 (5 bases). Trimming took 8 bases from V and 5 from J, leaving 19 bases between them. The germline V gene encodes CDR1 SNHLY and CDR2 FYNNEI. The CDR3 runs 14 residues. CDR3 sequence (DNA): TGTGCCAGCCACCCTCCGACAGTTCCCGACGAGCAGTACTTC. It yields the protein CASHPPTVPDEQYF.

The chain combines TRBV5-1 with TRBJ2-2; D is uncertain. CDR3 size: 16 residues. Germline V gene sequence: CDR1 SGHRS, CDR2 YFSETQ. Trimming removed 2 bases at V and 0 bases at J, with 11 bases between. For the CDR3, the DNA is TGCGCCAGCAGCTTAGAACCACATGCGAACACCGGGGAGCTGTTTTTT. It encodes CASSLEPHANTGELFF.

The chain couples TRBV14 to TRBJ2-5, with D possibly TRBD1 on 6 matching bases. The CDR3 length is 17 residues. Germline CDR1 and CDR2: SGHDN and FVKESK. The ends were cut back, 0 bases at V and 0 bases at J, with 14 bases in the middle. The CDR3 sequence is CASSQDLTGWYQETQYF. The CDR3 DNA follows: TGTGCCAGCAGCCAAGATCTGACAGGATGGTACCAAGAGACCCAGTACTTC.

The gene calls are TRBV5-1 and TRBJ2-3; TRBD2 matches at 7 bases. Germline V gene lookup returns CDR1 SGHRS and CDR2 YFSETQ. V gave up 7 bases and J gave up 5 bases; unmatched junction bases: 10. The CDR3 loop spans 14 amino acids. The CDR3 DNA sequence: TGCGCCAGCGCCGCCCTGGCGGGAGAAGATACGCAGTATTTT. Residues: CASAALAGEDTQYF.

This chain links TRBV6-5 with TRBJ2-2, with 10 bases that match TRBD1. CDR1 and CDR2 (germline): MNHEY, SVGAGI. This CDR3 has 15 residues. V lost 6 bases, J lost 4 bases, and 5 bases stayed unmatched. CDR3 DNA: TGTGCCAGCAGGAAGGGACAGGGGAGCACCGGGGAGCTGTTTTTT. It yields the protein CASRKGQGSTGELFF.

This rearrangement joins TRBV18 to TRBJ1-1; TRBD1 matches 9 bases. Germline values: CDR1 KGHSH, CDR2 LQKENI. This CDR3 is built from 17 residues. After removal of 6 bases from V and 1 base from J, the junction contained 12 bases not matched to a gene. The DNA of the CDR3 is TGTGCCAGCTCTCGAACCTCCTGGGGACAGGGGAACACTGAAGCTTTCTTT. This encodes CASSRTSWGQGNTEAFF.

The J gene is TRBJ2-7, the V gene TRBV15, with 10 nucleotides matching TRBD2. This CDR3 has 16 amino acids. J gave up 5 bases and V 0 bases, and 7 bases lay outside the gene matches. The germline CDR1 and CDR2 sequences are LNHNV and YYDKDF (reference sequence). CDR3 DNA sequence: TGTGCCACCAGCAGAGATCAACTAGCGGGAAAGGACGAGCAGTACTTC. It translates to CATSRDQLAGKDEQYF.

The J gene is TRBJ1-2, the V gene TRBV7-2; a possible D gene is TRBD1 (5 bases). Per germline, CDR1 SGHTA and CDR2 FQGNSA. The CDR3 has 13 amino acids. V was cut by 5 bases and J by 8 bases, with 15 bases left in between. The CDR3 is CASSPSQGSGYTF. The CDR3 bases are TGTGCCAGCAGCCCTAGTCAGGGCTCCGGCTACACCTTC. Combining the CDR3 with reference TRBV7-2 and TRBJ1-2 gives the whole variable domain GAGVSQSPSNKVTEKGKDVELRCDPISGHTALYWYRQSLGQGLEFLIYFQGNSAPDKSGLPSDRFSAERTGGSVSTLTIQRTQQEDSAVYLCASSPSQGSGYTFGSGTRLTVV.

V gene TRBV6-2 or TRBV6-3 combines with J gene TRBJ2-7; possible D gene TRBD2, 6 bases. Germline lookup yields CDR1 MNHEY and CDR2 SVGEGT. V lost 2 bases to trimming and J lost 3 bases, with 20 bases between them. The CDR3 has 17 amino acids. The CDR3 is CASSYGPSGPGSYEQYF. The DNA of the CDR3 is TGTGCCAGCAGTTACGGTCCGTCCGGACCCGGGAGCTACGAGCAGTACTTC.

This clone appeared once. CDR3 coding DNA: TGTGCCAGCAGCGTAAGGGGGCCGGATACGCAGTATTTT. It encodes CASSVRGPDTQYF. V usage is TRBV5-4 and J usage is TRBJ2-3, with 7 bases aligning to TRBD1. V gave up 4 bases and J gave up 6 bases; unmatched junction bases: 5. This CDR3 has 13 residues. From germline, CDR1 is SGHNT and CDR2 YYREEE (reference sequence).

This clone was observed many times. V and J are TRBV19 and TRBJ2-2; 9 bases map to TRBD2. After removal of 6 bases from V and 3 bases from J, the junction contained 5 bases not matched to a gene. The germline gives CDR1 LNHDA, CDR2 SQIVND (reference sequence). The CDR3 is made up of 15 amino acids. The chain's CDR3 is CASSSLAGYTGELFF. CDR3 in DNA: TGTGCCAGTAGCTCGCTAGCGGGGTACACCGGGGAGCTGTTTTTT. The full variable domain, with the rest looked up from reference TRBV19 and TRBJ2-2, is DGGITQSPKYLFRKEGQNVTLSCEQNLNHDAMYWYRQDPGQGLRLIYYSQIVNDFQKGDIAEGYSVSREKKESFPLTVTSAQKNPTAFYLCASSSLAGYTGELFFGEGSRLTVL.

The chain is built from TRBV7-9 and TRBJ2-5, with 16 bases lining up with TRBD2. From germline, CDR1 is SEHNR and CDR2 FQNEAQ (reference sequence). The length of the CDR3 is 17 residues. Trimming took 5 bases from V and 5 from J; bases not matched to a gene: 8. CDR3 in DNA: TGTGCCAGCAGCGCCGGGACTAGCGGGAGGGTGTGGGAGACCCAGTACTTC. Translating gives CASSAGTSGRVWETQYF.

The chain has TRBV6-1 and TRBJ1-5; D not resolved. This CDR3 spans 16 amino acids. The germline V gene has CDR1 MNHNS and CDR2 SASEGT. Trimming shortened V by 2 bases and J by 0 bases, and 11 bases separated the two germline ends. CDR3 sequence reads: CASSELTIHSNQPQHF. DNA for the CDR3: TGTGCCAGCAGTGAATTAACGATACATAGCAATCAGCCCCAGCATTTT.